The 10 T cell receptor beta chains presented below share a single source sample, sequenced in a study of blood T cell repertoires in COVID-19. Libraries were prepared by immunoSEQ multiplex PCR; TCRdb keeps only in-frame clonotypes and omits some of them. Of 450,000 or so clones listed, 85% to 90% are singletons. Sequencing was carried out using peripheral blood. The receptors shown here come from a man younger than 30 with COVID-19, enrolled during active disease.

The chain combines TRBV11-3 with TRBJ2-7, with TRBD2 matching over 7 bases. V was clipped by 3 bases and J by 2 bases; unmatched bases: 4. Germline CDR1 reads SGHNT; CDR2 reads YENEEA. The CDR3 runs 14 residues. The CDR3 DNA is TGTGCCAGCAGCTTCACTGGGGGGGCCTACGAGCAGTACTTC. Translation: CASSFTGGAYEQYF. Drawing the rest from reference TRBV11-3 and TRBJ2-7, the complete variable domain is EAGVVQSPRYKIIEKKQPVAFWCNPISGHNTLYWYLQNLGQGPELLIRYENEEAVDDSQLPKDRFSAERLKGVDSTLKIQPAELGDSAVYLCASSFTGGAYEQYFGPGTRLTVT.

V and J are TRBV28 and TRBJ2-1; D remains ambiguous. The V end was cut by 2 bases, the J end by 5 bases, with 4 bases between. Per germline, CDR1 MDHEN and CDR2 SYDVKM. The CDR3 consists of 12 residues. The CDR3 sequence: CASSLLNNEQFF. The CDR3 region has the DNA TGTGCCAGCAGTTTACTTAACAATGAGCAGTTCTTC.

The V call is TRBV9, the J call TRBJ2-1; 13 nucleotides align to TRBD2. Germline CDR1 reads SGDLS; CDR2 reads YYNGEE. This CDR3 is 16 amino acids long. Germline trimming cut 3 bases from V and 4 bases from J; bases unmatched to any gene: 4. CDR3 bases: TGTGCCAGCAGCGCCACGACTAGCGGGGGGTACAATGAGCAGTTCTTC. This sequence encodes CASSATTSGGYNEQFF.

This clone showed up just a few times. The chain couples TRBV19 to TRBJ1-1; 9 bases fit TRBD1. J gave up 4 bases and V 9 bases, and 9 bases lay outside the gene matches. From germline, CDR1 is LNHDA and CDR2 SQIVND (reference sequence). CDR3 size: 14 residues. The CDR3 nucleotides read TGTGCCAGCGGGACAGGGCAGTCAACCACTGAAGCTTTCTTT. It is translated as CASGTGQSTTEAFF.

This rearrangement joins TRBV5-1 to TRBJ1-1; D unresolved. Germline V CDR1 and CDR2: SGHRS, YFSETQ. The CDR3 has 15 amino acids. Between the trimmed V and J ends, which lost 4 bases and 0 bases, there was a span of 13 bases. CDR3 nucleotide sequence: TGCGCCAGCAGCCTAGATATAGAAATGAACACTGAAGCTTTCTTT. Its translation: CASSLDIEMNTEAFF.

This clone was detected only once. This chain joins TRBV5-6 and TRBJ2-2, with 10 bases identical to TRBD1. In germline, CDR1 is SGHDT, CDR2 YYEEEE. After removal of 4 bases from V and 6 bases from J, the junction contained 3 bases not matched to a gene. The CDR3 contains 14 residues. CDR3 DNA: TGTGCCAGCAGCCGGGACAGGGGACCCGGGGAGCTGTTTTTT. Encoded protein: CASSRDRGPGELFF.

V gene TRBV5-1 combines with J gene TRBJ2-7, with 8 bases aligning to TRBD2. CDR3 length equals 14 residues. V gave up 4 bases and J gave up 3 bases; unmatched junction bases: 6. In germline, CDR1 is SGHRS, CDR2 YFSETQ. The CDR3 sequence is CASSPGGAGYEQYF. The CDR3 DNA reads as TGCGCCAGCAGCCCGGGAGGGGCAGGCTACGAGCAGTACTTC.

The CDR3 loop reads CASSVGGGPVDTQYF. The CDR3 nucleotides read TGTGCCAGCAGTGTTGGCGGGGGGCCAGTAGATACGCAGTATTTT. This rearrangement joins TRBV25-1 to TRBJ2-3, with TRBD2 matching over 8 bases. Germline CDR1 reads MGHDK; CDR2 reads SYGVNS. Losses at the gene ends were 4 bases for V and 5 bases for J; bases not matched to a gene: 8. The CDR3 is made up of 15 amino acids.

The chain employs TRBV19 and TRBJ1-2, with D possibly TRBD1 on 5 matching bases. Trimming took 5 bases from V and 7 from J, leaving 11 bases between them. The CDR3 has 12 residues. The germline gives CDR1 LNHDA, CDR2 SQIVND (reference sequence). Here the CDR3 DNA reads TGTGCCAGTAGTGCCAGGGTTTTTGGCTACACCTTC. Protein: CASSARVFGYTF.

V usage is TRBV7-2 and J usage is TRBJ2-1; 11 positions match TRBD2. Per the germline V gene, CDR1 is SGHTA and CDR2 is FQGNSA. The CDR3 contains 17 residues. V lost 5 bases, J lost 9 bases, and 15 bases stayed unmatched. The CDR3, as DNA: TGTGCCAGCAGCCCTCGATCCTTAGCGGGAGGGCGGGGTGAGCAGTTCTTC. It yields the protein CASSPRSLAGGRGEQFF.